This T cell receptor beta chain is drawn from a study of beta chain features in type 1 diabetes. The V gene lost 2 bases and the J gene lost 2 bases, with 7 bases spanning the gap. Germline lookup yields CDR1 SGHVS and CDR2 FQNEAQ. The CDR3 runs 14 residues. Findings of the study overall: Shortening that was moderate but significant affected the TCRB CDR3s of Type 1 diabetes patients in all four CD4+ subsets.

The study reverse transcribed the entire isolated RNA, so it sequenced expressed TCRB transcripts. Produced via immunoSEQ multiplex PCR; TCRdb's table is partial and in-frame only. The sample has hundreds of thousands of clones, approximately 9.9% seen once; the top ten hold around 1%. This clone was found a few times. Its antigen remains unknown. This chain joins TRBV7-8 and TRBJ2-4, with D possibly called TRBD1 or TRBD2 (5 bases each). This clonotype was obtained from a man aged 25-40 years with type 1 diabetes. Sequenced sample: central memory CD4+ T cells from blood. The CDR3 loop reads CASSLWGPKNIQYF. In DNA form, the CDR3 reads TGTGCCAGCAGCTTATGGGGACCCAAAAACATTCAGTACTTC.